The 9 T cell receptor beta chains reported below all come from one sample, sequenced in a study of molecular identifiers for immune sequencing clone quantification. TCRdb ran MiXCR on the PCR reads and lists one entry per CDR3 protein. The profile covers fewer than 350,000 distinct CDR3 sequences, with 20% to 25% appearing a single time and approximately 0.8% taken by the ten largest. Sequenced material: naive CD8+ T cells from blood, with Jurkat cell RNA spiked in. Noted subset: FACS-sorted CD8+CD4-CCR7+CD45RA+ naive T cells. These receptor sequences come from a human donor in good health. Some libraries in this study had Jurkat cell RNA spiked in.

The table lists this clonotype with many counts. One junction end does not reproduce the germline sequence, and a read error may be involved. The gene calls are TRBV28 and TRBJ2-2; D remains unclear. The V gene's germline CDR1 is MDHEN and CDR2 SYDVKM. The CDR3 covers 11 residues. CDR3 DNA: TGTGCCAGCAGCTTATCCGGGGAGCTGTTTTTT. Amino acid sequence: CASSLSGELFF.

Note on this clonotype: A single base separates this from a much larger clone, so it may be a read error. The rearrangement joins TRBV5-1 to TRBJ1-1; no definite D call. The CDR3 sequence is 14 residues long. In germline, CDR1 is SGHRS, CDR2 YFSETQ. The CDR3 region is CASSFDILNTGAFF. The CDR3 bases are TGCGCCAGCAGCTTTGACATATTGAACACTGGAGCTTTCTTT.

The V call is TRBV4-1, the J call TRBJ1-2, with D perhaps TRBD1 (6 bases). V was pared by 7 bases and J by 4 bases, with 16 bases between. Germline lookup yields CDR1 MGHRA and CDR2 YSYEKL. The CDR3 has 14 amino acids. CDR3 residues: CASTPGQGSYGYTF. CDR3 sequence (DNA): TGCGCCAGCACCCCGGGTCAGGGGAGCTATGGCTACACCTTC.

Details on this clonotype: A much larger clone differs by one base, so this may be a read error. V usage is TRBV4-2 and J usage is TRBJ2-7, with D possibly being TRBD1 or TRBD2 (5 bases each). Germline assignment: CDR1 LGHNA and CDR2 YNFKEQ. The CDR3 totals 15 residues. Trimming pared 4 bases from V and 3 bases from J, leaving 16 bases between. The CDR3 region is CASSRIQGDYYEQYF. As DNA, the CDR3 is TGTGCCAGCAGCCGTATTCAGGGTGACTACTACGAGCAGTACTTC.

The V call is TRBV12-5, the J call TRBJ2-7; no clear D gene. Germline lookup yields CDR1 LGHNT and CDR2 FRNRAP. This CDR3 has 13 amino acids. V lost 0 bases to trimming and J lost 5 bases, with 8 bases between them. The DNA for the CDR3 is TGTGCTAGTGGTTTGGTAACAGTAGACGAGCAGTACTTC. Translation gives CASGLVTVDEQYF. Combining the CDR3 with reference TRBV12-5 and TRBJ2-7 gives the whole variable domain DARVTQTPRHKVTEMGQEVTMRCQPILGHNTVFWYRQTMMQGLELLAYFRNRAPLDDSGMPKDRFSAEMPDATLATLKIQPSEPRDSAVYFCASGLVTVDEQYFGPGTRLTVT.

On this clonotype itself: A single base separates this from a much larger clone, so it may be a read error. In this CDR3 the conserved last residue, phenylalanine or tryptophan, is missing, so a read error is likely. The V call is TRBV5-1, the J call TRBJ2-3; 14 bases match TRBD2. This CDR3 has 18 amino acids. J lost 0 bases, V lost 4 bases, and 7 bases had no gene match. CDR1 is SGHRS, CDR2 YFSETQ, per germline. CDR3 sequence reads: CASSMSWTSGGSTDTQYL. CDR3 nucleotides: TGCGCCAGCAGCATGTCGTGGACTAGCGGGGGGAGCACAGATACGCAGTATCTT.

At least ten counts were recorded for this clonotype. The V and J genes are TRBV29-1 and TRBJ2-7; D might be TRBD1 or TRBD2, each matching 5 bases. Per germline, CDR1 SQVTM and CDR2 ANQGSEA. Trimming took off 4 bases at V and 0 bases at J, with 10 bases between the two ends. There are 13 residues in the CDR3. CDR3: CSVAGPFSYEQYF. The CDR3, as DNA: TGCAGCGTTGCGGGGCCCTTCTCCTACGAGCAGTACTTC.

This clonotype was observed a handful of times. The chain couples TRBV9 to TRBJ2-3; maybe TRBD2 (6 bases). The CDR3 totals 14 residues. The germline V and J ends were trimmed by 3 bases and 0 bases, with 8 bases remaining between them. CDR1 SGDLS and CDR2 YYNGEE come from the germline V gene. CDR3 residues: CASSGGTSTDTQYF. CDR3 in DNA: TGTGCCAGCAGCGGCGGGACTAGCACAGATACGCAGTATTTT.

This clonotype was recorded at least ten times. This chain connects TRBV28 to TRBJ2-3; 9 nucleotides match TRBD2. The CDR3 sequence is 17 residues long. Germline values: CDR1 MDHEN, CDR2 SYDVKM. The V gene end was trimmed by 6 bases and the J gene end by 4 bases; junction bases not matched to a gene: 14. The CDR3 region has the DNA TGTGCCAGCAGGGCAACTCTCCCGGGACTAGCAGCAGATACGCAGTATTTT. It translates to CASRATLPGLAADTQYF. Combining the CDR3 with reference TRBV28 and TRBJ2-3 gives the whole variable domain DVKVTQSSRYLVKRTGEKVFLECVQDMDHENMFWYRQDPGLGLRLIYFSYDVKMKEKGDIPEGYSVSREKKERFSLILESASTNQTSMYLCASRATLPGLAADTQYFGPGTRLTVL.